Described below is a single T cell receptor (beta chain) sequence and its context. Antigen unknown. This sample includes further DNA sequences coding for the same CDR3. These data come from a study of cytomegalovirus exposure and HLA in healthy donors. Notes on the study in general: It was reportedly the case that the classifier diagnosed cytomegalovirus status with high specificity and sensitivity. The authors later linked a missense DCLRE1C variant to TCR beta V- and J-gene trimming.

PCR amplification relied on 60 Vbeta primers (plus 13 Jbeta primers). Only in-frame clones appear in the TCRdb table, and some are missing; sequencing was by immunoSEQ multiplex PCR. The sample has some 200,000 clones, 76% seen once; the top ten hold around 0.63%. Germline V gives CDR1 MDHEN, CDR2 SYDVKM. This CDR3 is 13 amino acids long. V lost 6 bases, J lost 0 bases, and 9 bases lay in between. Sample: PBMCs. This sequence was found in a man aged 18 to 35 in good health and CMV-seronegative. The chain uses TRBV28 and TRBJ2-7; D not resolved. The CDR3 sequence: CASRVTGSYEQYF. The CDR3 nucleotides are TGTGCCAGCAGAGTCACTGGCTCCTACGAGCAGTACTTC.